The clone carrying this T cell receptor (beta chain) was counted at least ten times. What it binds is not known. This sample is part of a study of early T cells in non-severe SARS-CoV-2 infection. On the study more broadly: Whole-blood bulk RNA, unsorted, was sequenced, and chains were unpaired. Study-wide results and limits: Reliance on VDJdb matching favored anti-spike CD8 responses; private and CD4 specificities were missed.

Germline V CDR1 and CDR2: MDHEN, SYDVKM. The V end lost 6 bases, the J end lost 4 bases, and 12 bases lay between the germline ends. CDR3 length: 13 residues. Attachment of unique molecular identifiers to individual cDNA molecules was performed. TCRdb processed the 5' RACE reads anew with MiXCR; each CDR3 protein has one entry. Here the sample spans approximately 56,000 distinct CDR3 sequences, roughly 16% being singletons. V is TRBV28 and J is TRBJ1-2; D may be TRBD1 (6 bases). The starting material was whole blood, obtained at baseline. The sequence derives from an adult who was a healthcare worker with PCR-confirmed SARS-CoV-2 infection or an uninfected control (not recorded which). The CDR3, as DNA: TGTGCCAGCAGCCGGGGGCTAGCCTATGGCTACACCTTC. Translating it yields CASSRGLAYGYTF.